The rows below give T cell receptor beta chains drawn from one sample of a study of blood T cell repertoires in COVID-19. Some clones are missing from TCRdb's copy, which holds only in-frame ones; the method was immunoSEQ multiplex PCR. The sample records roughly 80,000 clones, around nine tenths being singletons. The sample was peripheral blood. The receptors derive from a woman older than 75 with active or convalescent COVID-19. Each CDR3 is given with its conserved first and last residue. The D gene is left open where the match is weak. Clone size is stated in some rows and not others, as once, few, many or a class when expanded.

V gene	D gene	clone size	J gene	CDR3 DNA	CDR3 protein
TRBV29-1	NA	NA	TRBJ1-3	TGCAGCGTTGTGGACAGAAGCTCTGGAAACACCATATATTTT	CSVVDRSSGNTIYF
TRBV28	TRBD2	once	TRBJ2-4	TGTGCCAGCAGTTTTATGGGTGCGGGCGGGGGGCGGTTGCTGTACTTC	CASSFMGAGGGRLLYF
TRBV24-1	TRBD2	NA	TRBJ2-5	TGTGCCACCAGTGACCTAAGGGCGGGAGACAAGGAGACCCAGTACTTC	CATSDLRAGDKETQYF
TRBV6-1	NA	NA	TRBJ2-7	TGTGCCAGCAGTGAGATTGGGGCTGCGTGGCAGTACTTC	CASSEIGAAWQYF
TRBV6-5	NA	once	TRBJ2-4	TGTGCCAGCAGCCAGGGATTAAAAAACATTCAGTACTTC	CASSQGLKNIQYF
TRBV28	TRBD2	NA	TRBJ2-5	TGTGCCAGCAGCCCCTTGATGAGTCTAGCGGGACCCCAAGAGACCCAGTACTTC	CASSPLMSLAGPQETQYF
TRBV29-1	TRBD1	NA	TRBJ2-2	TGCAGCGTGCGGACAGGGGGCGCCACCGGGGAGCTGTTTTTT	CSVRTGGATGELFF
TRBV20-1	NA	NA	TRBJ2-7	TGCAGCTTGGACAGCTCCTACGAGCAGTACTTC	CSLDSSYEQYF
TRBV7-9	TRBD1	NA	TRBJ2-5	TGTGCCAGCAGCCCCTCCGGGACAGGGTTTCAAGAGACCCAGTACTTC	CASSPSGTGFQETQYF
TRBV10-2	TRBD2	NA	TRBJ2-1	TGCGCCAGCGGGACTAGCGGAAATGAGCAGTTCTTC	CASGTSGNEQFF
TRBV15	NA	NA	TRBJ1-2	TGTGCCACCAGCAGAGATCGTTTTCGCGGTGGCTACACCTTC	CATSRDRFRGGYTF
TRBV5-1	NA	NA	TRBJ1-2	TGCGCCAGCAGCTTCGGGGGTCTTAACTATGGCTACACCTTC	CASSFGGLNYGYTF
TRBV5-1	TRBD1	NA	TRBJ1-5	TGCGCCAGCAGCTTGGGGTCAGGGGGCAGGGGTCAGCCCCAGCATTTT	CASSLGSGGRGQPQHF
TRBV7-3	NA	NA	TRBJ2-1	TGTGCCAGCAGCTCCCGTACAACAAGTCGCACATACAATGAGCAGTTCTTC	CASSSRTTSRTYNEQFF
TRBV27	NA	NA	TRBJ1-2	TGTGCCAGCAGTTTATACCCGACCGACACTTATGGCTACACCTTC	CASSLYPTDTYGYTF
TRBV6-1	TRBD2	NA	TRBJ2-1	TGTGCCAGCAGTGAAGCGAGCGGGGGGGCCTACAATGAGCAGTTCTTC	CASSEASGGAYNEQFF
TRBV27	NA	NA	TRBJ1-2	TGTGCCAGTCGCCCGACAAAGGGGGGGGGCTACACCTTC	CASRPTKGGGYTF
TRBV3-1/TRBV3-2	NA	NA	TRBJ1-1	TGTGCCAGCAGCCAAGATTCGAGAACCATCCCTCGGCGAGGCACTGAAGCTTTCTTT	CASSQDSRTIPRRGTEAFF
TRBV19	NA	once	TRBJ2-7	TGTGCCAGTAGTATAGGAGGTACGGCCGAGCAGTACTTC	CASSIGGTAEQYF
TRBV12-3/TRBV12-4	NA	NA	TRBJ1-6	TGTGCCAGCAGTTACGGGGAGACACCCCTCCACTTT	CASSYGETPLHF
TRBV10-3	NA	NA	TRBJ1-6	TGTGCCATCAGTGTATCCAGGGCGAATTCACCCCTCCACTTT	CAISVSRANSPLHF
TRBV29-1	TRBD1	NA	TRBJ2-7	TGCAGCGTTTCATCGACAGGGTCGGGTGAGCAGTACTTC	CSVSSTGSGEQYF
TRBV14	NA	NA	TRBJ2-5	TGTGCCAGCAGCCCCTGGGGGCGGAGGAGAGAGACCCAGTACTTC	CASSPWGRRRETQYF
TRBV28	NA	NA	TRBJ2-7	TGTGCCAGCAGTCTCGCGACTGTCCCCTACGAGCAGTACTTC	CASSLATVPYEQYF
TRBV9	TRBD1	NA	TRBJ2-5	TGTGCCAGCAGCGTAGGAAGGGGGCAGGGACCATGGGGAGAGACCCAGTACTTC	CASSVGRGQGPWGETQYF
TRBV5-8	TRBD2	NA	TRBJ2-5	TGTGCCAGCTTTAAGCGGGGTCTACAAGAGACCCAGTACTTC	CASFKRGLQETQYF
TRBV12-2	NA	NA	TRBJ1-2	TGTGCAAGTCGCTTAGTGCTAACAAGGGCGGAGGACTATGGCTACACCTTC	CASRLVLTRAEDYGYTF
TRBV7-9	NA	NA	TRBJ1-3	TGTGCCAGCAGCTGGACAAGTACTTCTGGAAACACCATATATTTT	CASSWTSTSGNTIYF
TRBV5-5	TRBD2	NA	TRBJ2-5	TGTGCCAGCAGCTCAACGGGGGGGACTCCGGGAGGAGAGACCCAGTACTTC	CASSSTGGTPGGETQYF
TRBV21-1	NA	NA	TRBJ1-3	TGTGCCAGCACGACAGGGTCGGGAAACACCATATATTTT	CASTTGSGNTIYF
TRBV28	NA	NA	TRBJ2-5	TGTGCCAGCAGCCCCTCTGGACTGGAGACCCAGTACTTC	CASSPSGLETQYF
TRBV7-2	NA	NA	TRBJ1-6	TGTGCCAGCAGCTTAGTTAGGTCGGGATCACCCCTCCACTTT	CASSLVRSGSPLHF
TRBV7-2	NA	NA	TRBJ1-1	TGTGCCAGCAGCTTAGTTCTTCGGCGGACTGAAGCTTTCTTT	CASSLVLRRTEAFF
TRBV3-1/TRBV3-2	TRBD2	NA	TRBJ2-7	TGTGCCAGACTGCCGGAGGTAGCGGGGACCTACGAGCAGTACTTC	CARLPEVAGTYEQYF
TRBV10-3	NA	NA	TRBJ1-6	TGTGCCATCAGTGAGTCGGGGAGGAGCTCCTATAATTCACCCCTCCACTTT	CAISESGRSSYNSPLHF
TRBV19	NA	NA	TRBJ2-1	TGTGCCAGTAGCCGGCGGGGCGGTTCCTCCTACAATGAGCAGTTCTTC	CASSRRGGSSYNEQFF
TRBV5-1	NA	NA	TRBJ1-2	TGCGCCAGCAGAATTCAGGGGAGCGGCTATGGCTACACCTTC	CASRIQGSGYGYTF
TRBV7-2	TRBD2	once	TRBJ2-5	TGTGCCAGCAGGTCAGCGGGACAAGAGACCCAGTACTTC	CASRSAGQETQYF
TRBV9	NA	NA	TRBJ1-4	TGTGCCAGCAGCCCGGGTTTCGGGGCAACTAATGAAAAACTGTTTTTT	CASSPGFGATNEKLFF
TRBV5-1	TRBD2	NA	TRBJ2-2	TGCGCCAGCAGCGTACGGACTAGCGGGGGGGCCGGGGAGCTGTTTTTT	CASSVRTSGGAGELFF